One sample yielded the 21 T cell receptor beta chains listed below, sequenced in a study of blood T cell repertoires in COVID-19. Repertoires were generated with immunoSEQ multiplex PCR, while TCRdb's copy carries only in-frame clones and drops some. The sample has nearly 350,000 clones, under 95% seen once. Material: peripheral blood. Receptor source: a woman aged 18-29 years who had recovered from COVID-19.

The chain couples TRBV6-5 to TRBJ2-3; D is perhaps TRBD1 (5 bases). This CDR3 spans 15 amino acids. V was clipped by 0 bases and J by 6 bases, with 13 bases between them. Germline lookup yields CDR1 MNHEY and CDR2 SVGAGI. This CDR3 reads CASSYSLGAGDTQYF. The CDR3 DNA follows: TGTGCCAGCAGTTACTCGTTAGGGGCTGGGGATACGCAGTATTTT.

The chain couples TRBV6-2 or TRBV6-3 to TRBJ1-1, with 7 positions matching TRBD1. Germline trimming cut 6 bases from V and 0 bases from J; bases unmatched to any gene: 4. This CDR3 region has 14 residues. CDR1 and CDR2 (germline): MNHEY, SVGEGT. CDR3 sequence (DNA): TGTGCCAGCAGCTGGGACAGTTTGAACACTGAAGCTTTCTTT. Its translation: CASSWDSLNTEAFF.

The genes are TRBV4-3 and TRBJ2-2, with TRBD1 matching over 8 bases. The CDR3 has 16 residues. The V segment lost 2 bases and the J segment 4 bases; nucleotides outside the gene matches: 6. Per germline, CDR1 LGHNA and CDR2 YSLEER. The CDR3 is CASSQRQGLFTGELFF. Written as DNA, the CDR3 is TGCGCCAGCAGCCAACGACAGGGGTTGTTCACCGGGGAGCTGTTTTTT.

This rearrangement joins TRBV13 to TRBJ1-1, with D possibly matching TRBD1 (6 bases). Between the trimmed V and J ends, which lost 5 bases and 1 base, there was a span of 14 bases. The CDR3 extends over 15 amino acids. The germline CDR1 and CDR2 sequences are PRHDT and FYEKMQ (reference sequence). In nucleotides, the CDR3 is TGTGCCAGCAGCGCGGGGGACACCAAGAACACTGAAGCTTTCTTT. This encodes CASSAGDTKNTEAFF.

The rearrangement joins TRBV18 to TRBJ2-5; weak D call: TRBD2 (5 bases). This CDR3 is 15 amino acids long. V was clipped by 3 bases and J by 5 bases, with 16 bases between them. Germline values: CDR1 KGHSH, CDR2 LQKENI. Here the CDR3 reads CASSPLSGSGETQYF. For the CDR3, the DNA is TGTGCCAGCTCACCCTTGTCTGGGAGTGGGGAGACCCAGTACTTC.

The chain is built from TRBV12-5 and TRBJ2-7, with 10 bases matching TRBD1. The V gene's germline CDR1 is LGHNT and CDR2 FRNRAP. The CDR3 is 16 residues long. The trim removed 3 bases at V and 7 bases at J, leaving 12 bases unmatched. The CDR3 DNA is TGTGCTAGTGGTTTTCCCCCCGGACAGGGGGAGTGGGAGCAGTACGTC. As protein: CASGFPPGQGEWEQYV.

V and J are TRBV7-9 and TRBJ1-2; D is possibly TRBD1 (6 bases). Trimming took 3 bases from V and 3 from J, leaving 8 bases between them. This CDR3 is built from 13 residues. Germline-derived CDR1 and CDR2 are SEHNR and FQNEAQ (reference sequence). CDR3 coding DNA: TGTGCCAGCAGCTTGAACAGGGACTATGGCTACACCTTC. Translating it yields CASSLNRDYGYTF.

The chain links TRBV28 to TRBJ1-2, with TRBD1 identical over 7 bases. CDR1 MDHEN and CDR2 SYDVKM come from the germline V gene. CDR3 length: 13 residues. The V gene end was trimmed by 1 base and the J gene end by 7 bases; junction bases not matched to a gene: 3. Written as DNA, the CDR3 is TGTGCCAGCAGTTTATCGGCAGGGGGTGGCTACACCTTC. Translated: CASSLSAGGGYTF.

The V call is TRBV30, the J call TRBJ1-3, with D uncertain. Between the trimmed V and J ends, which lost 3 bases and 2 bases, there was a span of 14 bases. Germline assignment: CDR1 GTSNPN and CDR2 SVGIG (reference sequence). The CDR3 runs 15 residues. As DNA, the CDR3 is TGTGCCTGGAGCCATCCGGGGATAACTGGAAACACCATATATTTT. It translates to CAWSHPGITGNTIYF.

The rearrangement links TRBV18 to TRBJ1-3; the match to TRBD1 covers 8 bases. This CDR3 comprises 14 residues. The ends lost 3 bases at V and 8 bases at J; junction bases unmatched: 6. Germline-derived CDR1 and CDR2 are KGHSH and LQKENI. The CDR3 reads CASSPTGTGHTIYF. CDR3 DNA sequence: TGTGCCAGCTCACCGACAGGGACAGGACACACCATATATTTT.

The chain is built from TRBV19 and TRBJ1-2, with D tentatively TRBD1 (5 bases). Germline CDR1 and CDR2: LNHDA and SQIVND (reference sequence). V lost 6 bases and J 2 bases, leaving 22 bases between the germline ends. The CDR3 spans 17 residues. In nucleotides, the CDR3 is TGTGCCAGTAGAACCGCGGGACGCTCCGGCCTGAACTATGGCTACACCTTC. Its protein is CASRTAGRSGLNYGYTF.

This chain uses TRBV2 with TRBJ2-7, with D perhaps TRBD1 (6 bases). This CDR3 has 14 amino acids. The V gene's germline CDR1 is SNHLY and CDR2 FYNNEI. Trimming took 2 bases from V and 0 from J, leaving 8 bases between them. The CDR3 nucleotides are TGTGCCAGCAGTGAACAGGGGACCTCCTACGAGCAGTACGTC. Protein product: CASSEQGTSYEQYV.

The table lists this clone with many counts. The rearrangement links TRBV19 to TRBJ1-5, with 9 bases that match TRBD1. The germline CDR1 and CDR2 sequences are LNHDA and SQIVND (reference sequence). Trimming cost V 4 bases and J 6 bases; bases outside gene matches: 7. This CDR3 has 15 amino acids. The CDR3 nucleotides are TGTGCCAGTAGTACTCCGGGACAGGGAACTCAGCCCCAGCATTTT. Translating gives CASSTPGQGTQPQHF.

The chain has TRBV14 and TRBJ2-5, with TRBD2 identical over 13 bases. V trimming: 4 bases; J trimming: 5 bases; junction bases outside the gene matches: 4. The germline V gene has CDR1 SGHDN and CDR2 FVKESK. The CDR3 consists of 15 residues. CDR3 nucleotides: TGTGCCAGCAGCCTACTAGCGGGAGGGCCGGAGACCCAGTACTTC. Amino acids: CASSLLAGGPETQYF. The whole variable domain, remainder taken from reference TRBV14 and TRBJ2-5, is EAGVTQFPSHSVIEKGQTVTLRCDPISGHDNLYWYRRVMGKEIKFLLHFVKESKQDESGMPNNRFLAERTGGTYSTLKVQPAELEDSGVYFCASSLLAGGPETQYFGPGTRLLVL.

The chain combines TRBV10-3 with TRBJ2-3, with D perhaps matching TRBD2 (6 bases). CDR3 size: 13 residues. Germline V gene lookup returns CDR1 ENHRY and CDR2 SYGVKD. Trimming cost V 7 bases and J 0 bases, with 8 bases left between them. The CDR3 here is CAITSGSTDTQYF. The CDR3 DNA sequence: TGTGCCATCACGAGCGGGAGCACAGATACGCAGTATTTT.

This clone was recorded only once. The V call is TRBV5-4, the J call TRBJ2-1; D might be TRBD2 (6 bases). V dropped 4 bases and J dropped 8 bases, with 25 bases sitting between them. From germline, CDR1 is SGHNT and CDR2 YYREEE (reference sequence). This CDR3 has 17 amino acids. This chain's CDR3 is CASSHRRGTAYLDEQFF. CDR3 nucleotides: TGTGCCAGCAGCCATCGCCGAGGGACTGCGTATTTGGATGAGCAGTTCTTC.

The chain uses TRBV10-3 and TRBJ2-3, with 9 bases matching TRBD1. The CDR3 length is 16 residues. Germline CDR1 is ENHRY and CDR2 is SYGVKD. Trimming at V came to 5 bases and at J to 6 bases, leaving 12 bases not matched to a gene. Written as DNA, the CDR3 is TGTGCCATCAGTCAGAACCTACAGGGGGCGCGGGATACGCAGTATTTT. It codes for CAISQNLQGARDTQYF.

The chain employs TRBV9 and TRBJ2-3, with D perhaps TRBD2 (6 bases). The CDR3 consists of 16 residues. V was pared by 4 bases and J by 3 bases, with 18 bases between. CDR1 SGDLS and CDR2 YYNGEE come from the germline V gene. CDR3 region: CASSPEVGGKTDTQYF. The CDR3 region has the DNA TGTGCCAGCAGCCCGGAGGTTGGCGGGAAGACAGATACGCAGTATTTT.

The chain combines TRBV14 with TRBJ2-1; 10 nucleotides agree with TRBD2. The CDR3 covers 18 residues. The trim removed 4 bases at V and 4 bases at J, leaving 13 bases unmatched. Germline CDR1 reads SGHDN; CDR2 reads FVKESK. This CDR3 is CASSPGRSSGSSYNEQFF. The CDR3 DNA reads as TGTGCCAGCAGCCCGGGGCGCTCTAGCGGGAGTTCTTACAATGAGCAGTTCTTC.

V usage is TRBV13 and J usage is TRBJ1-6; a weak D match, TRBD1 (5 bases). Germline values: CDR1 PRHDT, CDR2 FYEKMQ (reference sequence). The V end lost 4 bases, the J end lost 5 bases, and 12 bases lay between the germline ends. There are 15 residues in the CDR3. The CDR3 here is CASSSRVDHNSPLHF. DNA for the CDR3: TGTGCCAGCAGCTCCAGGGTTGACCATAATTCACCCCTCCACTTT.

This sequence joins TRBV28 and TRBJ1-2; no firm D call. The CDR3 sequence is 14 residues long. In germline, CDR1 is MDHEN, CDR2 SYDVKM. Trimming stripped 7 bases from V and 2 bases from J, with 14 bases between. CDR3 DNA: TGTGCCAGCAACCTCCCCGGCGGAAACTATGGCTACACCTTC. Protein: CASNLPGGNYGYTF.